Following are 23 T cell receptor beta chains from one sample sequenced in a study of shared clonotypes between healthy human individuals. Only in-frame clones appear in the TCRdb table, and some are missing; sequencing was by immunoSEQ multiplex PCR. The sample shows more than 900,000 clones, 78% of them seen only once. Sequencing input: memory CD4+ T cells from PBMCs. Stated subset: CD45RA-negative fraction. These receptors originate from a man younger than 30 in good health. Some clones in this sample may be carry-over from other donors' samples.

This clone appeared once. The chain uses TRBV28 and TRBJ2-7; 11 bases are a match to TRBD1. From germline, CDR1 is MDHEN and CDR2 SYDVKM. V lost 6 bases and J lost 2; bases outside the gene matches: 6. This CDR3 comprises 15 residues. CDR3 sequence (DNA): TGTGCCAGCAGCTCGAGGACAGGGGGCACCTACGAGCAGTACTTC. Protein: CASSSRTGGTYEQYF.

The chain joins TRBV11-3 to TRBJ2-2, with 14 bases lining up with TRBD2. Germline V gene data show CDR1 as SGHNT and CDR2 as YENEEA. V gave up 8 bases and J gave up 1 base; unmatched junction bases: 3. The CDR3 contains 16 residues. In DNA, the CDR3 is TGTGCCAGCGAGACTAGCGGGAGGGGGAACACCGGGGAGCTGTTTTTT. Translated, it gives CASETSGRGNTGELFF.

This chain uses TRBV9 with TRBJ1-3, with no clear D. CDR3 length: 19 residues. The ends were cut back, 0 bases at V and 0 bases at J, with 19 bases in the middle. The germline gives CDR1 SGDLS, CDR2 YYNGEE. The CDR3 reads CASSVGPNTRLNSGNTIYF. The CDR3, as DNA: TGTGCCAGCAGCGTAGGCCCGAACACAAGACTGAACTCTGGAAACACCATATATTTT.

The chain couples TRBV10-3 to TRBJ1-2; TRBD1 might be the D (6 bases). V was shortened by 4 bases and J by 10 bases, with 19 bases between the two germline ends. The CDR3 length is 14 residues. Per germline, CDR1 ENHRY and CDR2 SYGVKD. In nucleotides, the CDR3 is TGTGCCATCAGTGGGGGGACAAACCCCGGGACCTACACCTTC. Encoded protein: CAISGGTNPGTYTF.

This clone was detected only a few times. The chain joins TRBV9 to TRBJ1-1, with D unresolved. The CDR3 is 13 residues long. The germline V gene encodes CDR1 SGDLS and CDR2 YYNGEE. V was shortened by 0 bases and J by 7 bases, with 10 bases between the two germline ends. CDR3 region: CASSVGVGSEAFF. Written as DNA, the CDR3 is TGTGCCAGCAGCGTAGGCGTGGGAAGTGAAGCTTTCTTT.

The chain joins TRBV6-1 to TRBJ1-1; 9 bases fit TRBD1. The CDR3 is made up of 14 amino acids. Germline CDR1 MNHNS, CDR2 SASEGT. V lost 8 bases, J lost 3 bases, and 7 bases stayed unmatched. The CDR3 region has the DNA TGTGCCAGCCGGCTTGGACAGGGGTACACTGAAGCTTTCTTT. This encodes CASRLGQGYTEAFF.

The V gene is TRBV18, the J gene TRBJ2-7, with 8 positions matching TRBD2. This CDR3 comprises 14 residues. From germline, CDR1 is KGHSH and CDR2 LQKENI. J gave up 4 bases and V 2 bases, and 4 bases lay outside the gene matches. The CDR3 DNA is TGTGCCAGCTCACCAGGGGCTAGCGGGTACGAGCAGTACTTC. This codes for CASSPGASGYEQYF.

The rearrangement joins TRBV7-2 to TRBJ2-2; D gene uncertain. The V gene's germline CDR1 is SGHTA and CDR2 FQGNSA. There are 16 residues in the CDR3. V was trimmed by 0 bases and J by 1 base, leaving 9 bases between them. This CDR3 is CASSLALIENTGELFF. The CDR3 region has the DNA TGTGCCAGCAGCTTAGCGCTGATCGAGAACACCGGGGAGCTGTTTTTT.

This clone showed up just a few times. The gene calls are TRBV5-4 and TRBJ2-6; D not certain. The CDR3 length is 15 residues. Germline values: CDR1 SGHNT, CDR2 YYREEE (reference sequence). Trimming took 3 bases from V and 4 from J, leaving 11 bases between them. CDR3 in DNA: TGTGCCAGCAGCTCCCTGAGTGGGGGGGCCAACGTCCTGACTTTC. Translating gives CASSSLSGGANVLTF.

The CDR3 sequence is CASSLGTSGRVEQYF. The CDR3 DNA sequence: TGTGCCAGCAGCTTAGGGACTAGCGGGAGGGTCGAGCAGTACTTC. The chain combines TRBV7-2 with TRBJ2-7; 15 bases line up with TRBD2. J gave up 6 bases and V 1 base, and 1 base lay outside the gene matches. This CDR3 has 15 amino acids. Germline lookup yields CDR1 SGHTA and CDR2 FQGNSA.

The chain joins TRBV25-1 to TRBJ2-2, with TRBD2 identical over 11 bases. Germline CDR1 and CDR2: MGHDK and SYGVNS. The junction had 4 bases not matched to a gene; V was cut back by 3 bases and J by 1 base. CDR3 size: 17 residues. The CDR3 sequence is CASSDGLAGGNTGELFF. The DNA of the CDR3 is TGTGCCAGCAGTGATGGCCTAGCGGGAGGGAACACCGGGGAGCTGTTTTTT.

This clone showed up just a few times. Other DNA variants within this sample encode the same CDR3. The chain recombines TRBV10-1 with TRBJ2-7, with D uncertain. Germline CDR1 and CDR2: WNHNN and SYGVQD (reference sequence). V dropped 4 bases and J dropped 2 bases, with 12 bases sitting between them. This CDR3 has 14 residues. The chain's CDR3 is CASSGEVPPYEQYF. The DNA of the CDR3 is TGCGCCAGCAGTGGTGAAGTTCCTCCCTACGAGCAGTACTTC.

On this clone: Other DNA sequences of this sample code for an identical CDR3. The chain couples TRBV20-1 to TRBJ2-7; D ambiguous. Trimming shortened V by 3 bases and J by 4 bases, and 7 bases separated the two germline ends. The CDR3 covers 11 residues. The germline CDR1 and CDR2 sequences are DFQATT and SNEGSKA (reference sequence). CDR3 bases: TGCAGTGCTAGTTCCGTTTACGAGCAGTACTTC. Its translation is CSASSVYEQYF.

This clone occurred many times. The chain couples TRBV7-9 to TRBJ2-7; D might be TRBD1 (6 bases). V lost 3 bases, J lost 2 bases, and 14 bases lay in between. Germline lookup yields CDR1 SEHNR and CDR2 FQNEAQ (reference sequence). The CDR3 extends over 15 amino acids. In DNA, the CDR3 is TGTGCCAGCAGCTTGGGGGCCCTCGGGACCTACGAGCAGTACTTC. It is translated as CASSLGALGTYEQYF. The complete variable domain, with remaining parts taken from reference TRBV7-9 and TRBJ2-7, reads DTGVSQNPRHKITKRGQNVTFRCDPISEHNRLYWYRQTLGQGPEFLTYFQNEAQLEKSRLLSDRFSAERPKGSFSTLEIQRTEQGDSAMYLCASSLGALGTYEQYFGPGTRLTVT.

In regard to this clone: The sample contains more than one DNA sequence encoding this CDR3. V gene TRBV5-6 combines with J gene TRBJ2-1; 7 bases fit TRBD2. V was clipped by 2 bases and J by 7 bases; unmatched bases: 3. This CDR3 comprises 13 residues. Germline V CDR1 and CDR2: SGHDT, YYEEEE. The CDR3, as DNA: TGTGCCAGCAGCTTTCGCGGGAGTAATGAGCAGTTCTTC. Its protein is CASSFRGSNEQFF.

V is TRBV15 and J is TRBJ2-5; TRBD1 agrees at 11 bases. CDR3 length: 15 residues. The junction had 4 bases not matched to a gene; V was cut back by 2 bases and J by 5 bases. Germline V gives CDR1 LNHNV, CDR2 YYDKDF (reference sequence). Here the CDR3 reads CATSRRDRGKETQYF. The DNA for the CDR3 is TGTGCCACCAGCAGAAGGGACAGGGGGAAGGAGACCCAGTACTTC.

This clone was recorded a few times. The V call is TRBV6-6, the J call TRBJ2-1; either TRBD1 or TRBD2 may supply D (5 bases each). The CDR3 runs 15 residues. Trimming took 8 bases from V and 2 from J, leaving 16 bases between them. CDR1 is MNHNY, CDR2 SVGAGI, per germline (reference sequence). CDR3: CASRMGVGPYNEQFF. The CDR3 nucleotides are TGTGCCAGCCGAATGGGGGTGGGGCCCTACAATGAGCAGTTCTTC.

The rearrangement uses TRBV10-3 and TRBJ2-3; D gene unclear. Trimming removed 6 bases from V and 3 bases from J, with 10 bases in between. The V gene's germline CDR1 is ENHRY and CDR2 SYGVKD. This CDR3 comprises 13 residues. The CDR3 region is CAIRGPGTDTQYF. CDR3 coding DNA: TGTGCCATCAGAGGACCAGGAACAGATACGCAGTATTTT.

The chain uses TRBV4-3 and TRBJ2-7; D is tentatively TRBD1 or TRBD2 (5 bases each). Germline V gene data show CDR1 as LGHNA and CDR2 as YSLEER. V was clipped by 1 base and J by 7 bases, with 11 bases between them. This CDR3 contains 13 residues. CDR3 DNA sequence: TGCGCCAGCAGCCAAGGAGAGGGGCTGGAGCAGTACTTC. Its translation: CASSQGEGLEQYF.

On this clone itself: The junction and the germline gene differ at one end; a read error may be behind it. The chain recombines TRBV2 with TRBJ2-7; 7 nucleotides match TRBD2. Germline-derived CDR1 and CDR2 are SNHLY and FYNNEI. The CDR3 is 14 amino acids. The CDR3 is CASSEVGGTIVLDF. The DNA of the CDR3 is TGTGCCAGCAGTGAAGTCGGGGGGACTATAGTTTTAGACTTC.

The rearrangement links TRBV11-2 to TRBJ2-7, with 7 bases lining up with TRBD2. The CDR3 runs to 14 residues. Trimming took 7 bases from V and 6 from J; bases not matched to a gene: 12. Per germline, CDR1 SGHAT and CDR2 FQNNGV. The CDR3 sequence is CASILFGDYREQYF. CDR3 nucleotides: TGTGCCAGCATCCTCTTCGGGGACTACCGCGAGCAGTACTTC.

V gene TRBV2 combines with J gene TRBJ2-5, with D possibly being TRBD1 (6 bases). V lost 6 bases and J 5 bases, leaving 10 bases between the germline ends. This CDR3 spans 12 amino acids. The germline V gene encodes CDR1 SNHLY and CDR2 FYNNEI. The CDR3 reads CASSIDRETQYF. CDR3 DNA: TGTGCCAGCAGCATCGACAGGGAGACCCAGTACTTC.

The rearrangement joins TRBV9 to TRBJ2-1; D remains unclear. The CDR3 is 14 amino acids. CDR1 is SGDLS and CDR2 is YYNGEE in the germline V gene. With 4 bases removed from V and 5 bases from J, the gap between germline ends came to 13 bases. CDR3 sequence reads: CASSPSPRHNEQFF. Here the CDR3 DNA reads TGTGCCAGCAGCCCGAGCCCACGTCACAATGAGCAGTTCTTC.